The 27 T cell receptor beta chains below were found in one sample sequenced in a study of cytomegalovirus exposure and HLA in healthy donors. The study ran its PCR with 60 Vbeta and 13 Jbeta primers. Some clones are missing from TCRdb's copy, which holds only in-frame ones; the method was immunoSEQ multiplex PCR. The sample contains about 110,000 clones, 9.5% to 15% of which appear only once. Sequenced: PBMCs. The source of these receptors is a man in his forties or fifties in good health and CMV-seropositive.

This clone was seen a few times. The chain has TRBV7-3 and TRBJ2-3, with 14 bases that match TRBD2. The CDR3 has 16 amino acids. The trim removed 4 bases at V and 5 bases at J, leaving 5 bases unmatched. Looked up from germline, CDR1 is SGHTA and CDR2 is FQGTGA. CDR3 in DNA: TGTGCCAGCAGCTCGACTAGCGGGAGGGTCGGAGATACGCAGTATTTT. The encoded protein is CASSSTSGRVGDTQYF.

This chain joins TRBV6-5 and TRBJ1-4; possibly TRBD1 for D (6 bases). From germline, CDR1 is MNHEY and CDR2 SVGAGI. V lost 3 bases and J lost 10, with 12 bases in between. This CDR3 has 13 residues. The chain's CDR3 is CASSYGQTGKLFF. CDR3 coding DNA: TGTGCCAGCAGTTATGGACAGACTGGAAAACTGTTTTTT.

This sequence joins TRBV5-1 and TRBJ2-1, with TRBD2 as a possible D gene (5 bases). CDR1 and CDR2 from the germline V gene are SGHRS and YFSETQ. The length of the CDR3 is 16 residues. The V and J ends lost 3 bases and 2 bases respectively, with 15 bases between them. CDR3 in amino acids: CASSSEGGPPYNEQFF. CDR3 nucleotide sequence: TGCGCCAGCAGCTCCGAGGGCGGGCCTCCCTACAATGAGCAGTTCTTC.

In the case of this clone: This sample also contains other DNA sequences that code for the same CDR3. The CDR3 bases are TGCGCCAGCAGCCAGGGGACAGTAATGAACACTGAAGCTTTCTTT. Its translation is CASSQGTVMNTEAFF. This chain links TRBV4-1 with TRBJ1-1, with TRBD1 matching over 7 bases. CDR3 length equals 15 residues. With 3 bases clipped from V and 0 bases from J, the junction kept 4 bases outside the gene matches. From germline, CDR1 is MGHRA and CDR2 YSYEKL.

The sample holds a few counts of this clone. The rearrangement joins TRBV6-1 to TRBJ2-2; TRBD2 aligns across 7 bases. V lost 4 bases and J lost 2; bases outside the gene matches: 13. Germline CDR1 is MNHNS and CDR2 is SASEGT. The CDR3 totals 18 residues. The CDR3 nucleotides read TGTGCCAGCAGTGTGAATCCTAGCGGCCACCTTAACACCGGGGAGCTGTTTTTT. Encoded protein: CASSVNPSGHLNTGELFF.

This clone was observed a few times. This chain connects TRBV19 to TRBJ2-1; D may be TRBD1 (6 bases). CDR3 length equals 15 residues. The V end was cut by 4 bases, the J end by 0 bases, with 10 bases between. Per germline, CDR1 LNHDA and CDR2 SQIVND (reference sequence). The CDR3 reads CASSSTGPSYNEQFF. The CDR3 DNA reads TGTGCCAGTAGTAGTACAGGGCCCTCCTACAATGAGCAGTTCTTC.

This clone has a handful of counts. The chain carries TRBV4-3 and TRBJ1-4; TRBD1 agrees at 12 bases. CDR1 LGHNA and CDR2 YSLEER come from the germline V gene. The CDR3 runs to 17 residues. Unmatched junction bases numbered 4, after V lost 3 bases and J lost 2 bases. The chain's CDR3 is CASSQGQGARTNEKLFF. DNA of the CDR3: TGCGCCAGCAGCCAGGGACAGGGGGCTCGGACTAATGAAAAACTGTTTTTT.

The gene calls are TRBV5-5 and TRBJ1-3, with 8 bases lining up with TRBD1. The trim removed 3 bases at V and 3 bases at J, leaving 2 bases unmatched. Germline values: CDR1 SGHKS, CDR2 YYEKEE (reference sequence). The length of the CDR3 is 14 residues. The CDR3 DNA sequence: TGTGCCAGCAGCTCGGACAGGGATGGAAACACCATATATTTT. The encoded protein is CASSSDRDGNTIYF.

The CDR3 loop reads CASSDGRAAYEQYF. The CDR3 nucleotides read TGTGCCAGCAGTGACGGCAGGGCCGCCTACGAGCAGTACTTC. The chain is built from TRBV6-4 and TRBJ2-7, with D perhaps TRBD1 (5 bases). V was cut by 2 bases and J by 2 bases, with 10 bases left in between. Germline V gives CDR1 MRHNA, CDR2 SNTAGT. This CDR3 region has 14 residues.

This clone has more than one count but fewer than ten. The V and J genes are TRBV7-9 and TRBJ2-7; D possibly corresponds to TRBD2 (5 bases). This CDR3 spans 14 amino acids. The V gene's germline CDR1 is SEHNR and CDR2 FQNEAQ (reference sequence). Trimming cost V 5 bases and J 1 base, with 12 bases left between them. The CDR3 region is CASSQDLGSYEQYF. CDR3 coding DNA: TGTGCCAGCAGCCAGGACTTAGGATCCTACGAGCAGTACTTC.

This chain links TRBV13 with TRBJ2-7; 9 nucleotides agree with TRBD2. The CDR3 runs 17 residues. Per the germline V gene, CDR1 is PRHDT and CDR2 is FYEKMQ (reference sequence). J lost 0 bases, V lost 5 bases, and 11 bases had no gene match. The CDR3 coding sequence is TGTGCCAGCAGCCCGGGGGGGCTAGCGGGACCCTCCTACGAGCAGTACTTC. It translates to CASSPGGLAGPSYEQYF.

This chain connects TRBV15 to TRBJ2-1, with 9 nucleotides matching TRBD1. The CDR3 consists of 16 residues. The germline gives CDR1 LNHNV, CDR2 YYDKDF (reference sequence). Germline trimming cut 3 bases from V and 3 bases from J; bases unmatched to any gene: 6. The CDR3 here is CATSRATGGVYNEQFF. CDR3 nucleotides: TGTGCCACCAGCAGGGCGACAGGGGGGGTCTACAATGAGCAGTTCTTC.

This clone has more than one count but fewer than ten. The chain uses TRBV27 and TRBJ2-6, with 7 bases aligning to TRBD1. CDR1 is MNHEY and CDR2 is SMNVEV in the germline V gene (reference sequence). Losses at the gene ends were 4 bases for V and 0 bases for J; bases not matched to a gene: 6. This CDR3 comprises 17 residues. CDR3 amino acids: CASSWSRGSSGANVLTF. Here the CDR3 DNA reads TGTGCCAGCAGTTGGAGCAGGGGGAGCTCTGGGGCCAACGTCCTGACTTTC.

This clone appeared a few times. The chain has TRBV10-1 and TRBJ2-3; 10 nucleotides align to TRBD1. This CDR3 has 15 residues. V was pared by 4 bases and J by 5 bases, with 6 bases of the junction left unmatched. Germline V lookup: CDR1 WNHNN, CDR2 SYGVQD (reference sequence). CDR3 residues: CASSGQGAREDTQYF. The CDR3, as DNA: TGCGCCAGCAGTGGACAGGGGGCCCGGGAAGATACGCAGTATTTT.

The rearrangement uses TRBV6-6 and TRBJ2-1, with a weak D call TRBD1 (5 bases). Deletions cut 0 bases from V and 8 bases from J, with 8 bases between. This CDR3 region has 13 residues. Germline V gene data show CDR1 as MNHNY and CDR2 as SVGAGI (reference sequence). The CDR3 bases are TGTGCCAGCAGTTACTCTGGGGCCTATGAGCAGTTCTTC. Its translation: CASSYSGAYEQFF.

The chain uses TRBV19 and TRBJ1-2; D is perhaps TRBD1 (5 bases). Germline-derived CDR1 and CDR2 are LNHDA and SQIVND (reference sequence). This CDR3 is built from 14 residues. V lost 3 bases, J lost 2 bases, and 10 bases lay in between. The CDR3 is CASSMQGSNYGYTF. CDR3 sequence (DNA): TGTGCCAGTAGTATGCAGGGATCGAACTATGGCTACACCTTC.

This clone was observed a handful of times. The chain links TRBV5-1 to TRBJ2-1, with D uncertain. The CDR3 loop spans 12 amino acids. Trimming shortened V by 2 bases and J by 6 bases, and 6 bases separated the two germline ends. CDR1 is SGHRS, CDR2 YFSETQ, per germline. The CDR3 reads CASSFSGNEQFF. CDR3 nucleotides: TGCGCCAGCAGCTTTAGTGGCAATGAGCAGTTCTTC. Looking up the rest from reference TRBV5-1 and TRBJ2-1 gives the full variable domain: KAGVTQTPRYLIKTRGQQVTLSCSPISGHRSVSWYQQTPGQGLQFLFEYFSETQRNKGNFPGRFSGRQFSNSRSEMNVSTLELGDSALYLCASSFSGNEQFFGPGTRLTVL.

This clone turned up a few times. The chain joins TRBV19 to TRBJ1-5; D uncertain. The CDR3 sequence is 15 residues long. Germline V gives CDR1 LNHDA, CDR2 SQIVND (reference sequence). V dropped 3 bases and J dropped 4 bases, with 13 bases sitting between them. CDR3 bases: TGTGCCAGTAGTATTCGTGCGACCAGGAATCAGCCCCAGCATTTT. Its translation: CASSIRATRNQPQHF.

J is TRBJ1-1 and V is TRBV28, with TRBD1 matching 9 bases. Germline-derived CDR1 and CDR2 are MDHEN and SYDVKM. This CDR3 has 14 residues. Unmatched junction bases numbered 4, after V lost 6 bases and J lost 2 bases. CDR3 sequence reads: CASSLGQGNTEAFF. CDR3 bases: TGTGCCAGCAGCTTGGGACAGGGAAACACTGAAGCTTTCTTT.

Only a few counts were recorded for this clone. This chain joins TRBV18 and TRBJ2-5, with no clear D. CDR3 length: 14 residues. In germline, CDR1 is KGHSH, CDR2 LQKENI. The V end lost 3 bases, the J end lost 4 bases, and 12 bases lay between the germline ends. CDR3 nucleotide sequence: TGTGCCAGCTCACCCCCTATCTCAGGAGAGACCCAGTACTTC. This sequence encodes CASSPPISGETQYF.

The gene calls are TRBV6-1 and TRBJ2-1; TRBD2 matches at 11 bases. The CDR3 covers 19 residues. Trimming removed 4 bases from V and 0 bases from J; junction bases left unmatched: 11. Germline values: CDR1 MNHNS, CDR2 SASEGT. CDR3 sequence reads: CASSGPGLAASSSYNEQFF. DNA of the CDR3: TGTGCCAGCAGTGGGCCGGGACTAGCGGCCTCGAGCTCCTACAATGAGCAGTTCTTC.

The rearrangement links TRBV5-1 to TRBJ1-1; D gene unclear. The length of the CDR3 is 14 residues. In germline, CDR1 is SGHRS, CDR2 YFSETQ. With 0 bases removed from V and 0 bases from J, the gap between germline ends came to 6 bases. The CDR3 region has the DNA TGCGCCAGCAGCTTGGTTTCCATGAACACTGAAGCTTTCTTT. Translating gives CASSLVSMNTEAFF.

The chain uses TRBV7-2 and TRBJ1-2, with D tentatively TRBD1 (6 bases). This CDR3 has 15 residues. In germline, CDR1 is SGHTA, CDR2 FQGNSA. The V end was cut by 2 bases, the J end by 3 bases, with 13 bases between. This chain's CDR3 is CASSLKSGTHYGYTF. As DNA, the CDR3 is TGTGCCAGCAGCTTAAAGAGTGGGACACACTATGGCTACACCTTC.

This clone was counted only a few times. The V gene is TRBV2, the J gene TRBJ2-7; TRBD2 agrees at 11 bases. The CDR3 is made up of 16 amino acids. CDR1 and CDR2 from the germline V gene are SNHLY and FYNNEI. Unmatched junction bases numbered 12, after V lost 6 bases and J lost 5 bases. The CDR3 sequence: CASSVNSGRVLDEQYF. CDR3 DNA sequence: TGTGCCAGCAGCGTAAATAGCGGGAGGGTATTGGACGAGCAGTACTTC.

This clone was found a few times. The genes are TRBV2 and TRBJ1-1; tentatively, D is TRBD1 (5 bases). This CDR3 is built from 14 residues. Deletions cut 8 bases from V and 1 base from J, with 14 bases between. Germline CDR1 reads SNHLY; CDR2 reads FYNNEI. Written as DNA, the CDR3 is TGTGCCAGCCGTGCAGGGTATGAGAACACTGAAGCTTTCTTT. It codes for CASRAGYENTEAFF.

This clone occurred a few times. The gene calls are TRBV11-2 and TRBJ2-7; D is undetermined. The germline V and J ends were trimmed by 0 bases and 4 bases, with 10 bases remaining between them. The V gene's germline CDR1 is SGHAT and CDR2 FQNNGV. CDR3 size: 14 residues. CDR3 sequence (DNA): TGTGCCAGCAGCTTAGACAGACTCCGTTACGAGCAGTACTTC. Protein product: CASSLDRLRYEQYF. Complete variable domain (other parts from reference TRBV11-2 and TRBJ2-7): EAGVAQSPRYKIIEKRQSVAFWCNPISGHATLYWYQQILGQGPKLLIQFQNNGVVDDSQLPKDRFSAERLKGVDSTLKIQPAKLEDSAVYLCASSLDRLRYEQYFGPGTRLTVT.

This clone has only a few counts. The chain uses TRBV10-3 and TRBJ1-1; 12 nucleotides line up with TRBD1. The V gene end was trimmed by 6 bases and the J gene end by 3 bases; junction bases not matched to a gene: 5. This CDR3 contains 15 residues. CDR1 and CDR2 (germline): ENHRY, SYGVKD. This chain's CDR3 is CAIRGQGAWDTEAFF. The CDR3 DNA reads as TGTGCCATCAGGGGACAGGGGGCGTGGGACACTGAAGCTTTCTTT.